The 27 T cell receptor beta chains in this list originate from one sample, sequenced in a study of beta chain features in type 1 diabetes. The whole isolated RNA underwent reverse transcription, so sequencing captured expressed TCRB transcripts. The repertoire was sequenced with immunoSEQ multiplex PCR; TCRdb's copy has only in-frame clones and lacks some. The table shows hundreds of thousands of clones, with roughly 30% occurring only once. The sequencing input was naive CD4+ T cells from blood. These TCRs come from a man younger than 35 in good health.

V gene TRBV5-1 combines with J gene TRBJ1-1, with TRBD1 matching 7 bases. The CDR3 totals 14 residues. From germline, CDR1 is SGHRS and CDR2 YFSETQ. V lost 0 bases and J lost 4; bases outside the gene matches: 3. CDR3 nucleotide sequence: TGCGCCAGCAGCTTGGGGGACAGATCCACTGAAGCTTTCTTT. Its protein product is CASSLGDRSTEAFF.

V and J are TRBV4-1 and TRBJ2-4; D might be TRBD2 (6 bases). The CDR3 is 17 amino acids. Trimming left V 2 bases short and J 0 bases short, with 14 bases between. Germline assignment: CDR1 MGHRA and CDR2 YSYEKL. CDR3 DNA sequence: TGCGCCAGCAGCCAACCGACTAGATCTCTAGCCAAAAACATTCAGTACTTC. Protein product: CASSQPTRSLAKNIQYF.

CDR3 protein: CASSLVGTGEQFF. CDR3 sequence (DNA): TGTGCCAGCAGCTTAGTAGGGACAGGGGAGCAGTTCTTC. The chain employs TRBV7-2 and TRBJ2-1, with 9 bases matching TRBD1. Germline-derived CDR1 and CDR2 are SGHTA and FQGNSA. V was pared by 1 base and J by 10 bases, with 2 bases of the junction left unmatched. This CDR3 contains 13 residues.

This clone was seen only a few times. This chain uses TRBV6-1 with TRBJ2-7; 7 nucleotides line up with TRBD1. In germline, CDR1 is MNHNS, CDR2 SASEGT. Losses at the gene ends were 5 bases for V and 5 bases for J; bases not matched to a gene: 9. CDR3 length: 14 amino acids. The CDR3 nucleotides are TGTGCCAGCAGTCCCGACAGGGTGTCCGACGAGCAGTACTTC. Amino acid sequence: CASSPDRVSDEQYF.

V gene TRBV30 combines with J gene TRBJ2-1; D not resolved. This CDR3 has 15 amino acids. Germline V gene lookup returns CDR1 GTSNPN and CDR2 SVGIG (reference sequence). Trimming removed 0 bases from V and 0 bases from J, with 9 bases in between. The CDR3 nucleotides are TGTGCCTGGAGTGTAGGGCAGGCCTCCTACAATGAGCAGTTCTTC. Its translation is CAWSVGQASYNEQFF.

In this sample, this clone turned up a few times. The CDR3 sequence: CAITQTGEGKYF. In DNA, the CDR3 is TGTGCCATCACCCAGACAGGGGAGGGAAAGTACTTC. The V call is TRBV10-3, the J call TRBJ2-7, with D possibly matching TRBD1 (8 bases). The CDR3 is made up of 12 amino acids. The germline V and J ends were trimmed by 7 bases and 11 bases, with 18 bases remaining between them. Germline CDR1 ENHRY, CDR2 SYGVKD.

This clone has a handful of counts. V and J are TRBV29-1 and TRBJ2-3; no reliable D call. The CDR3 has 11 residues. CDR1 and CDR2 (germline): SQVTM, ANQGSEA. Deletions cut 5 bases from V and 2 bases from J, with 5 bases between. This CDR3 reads CSVRFTDTQYF. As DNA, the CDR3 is TGCAGCGTTCGGTTCACAGATACGCAGTATTTT.

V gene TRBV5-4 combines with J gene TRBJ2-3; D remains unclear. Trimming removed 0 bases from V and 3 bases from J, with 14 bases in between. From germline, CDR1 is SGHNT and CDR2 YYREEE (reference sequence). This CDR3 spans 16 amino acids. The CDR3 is CASSLGADKPTDTQYF. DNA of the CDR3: TGTGCCAGCAGCTTGGGGGCAGATAAGCCAACAGATACGCAGTATTTT.

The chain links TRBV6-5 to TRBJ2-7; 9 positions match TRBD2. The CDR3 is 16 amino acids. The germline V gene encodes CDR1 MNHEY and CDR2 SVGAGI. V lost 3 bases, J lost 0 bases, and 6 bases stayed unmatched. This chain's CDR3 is CASSYASGTYSYEQYF. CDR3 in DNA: TGTGCCAGCAGTTATGCTAGCGGGACCTACTCCTACGAGCAGTACTTC.

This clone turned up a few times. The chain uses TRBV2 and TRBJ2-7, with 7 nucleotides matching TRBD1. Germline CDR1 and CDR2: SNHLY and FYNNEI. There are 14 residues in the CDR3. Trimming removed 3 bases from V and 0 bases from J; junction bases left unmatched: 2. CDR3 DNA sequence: TGTGCCAGCAGTGATGGACAGGCCTCCTACGAGCAGTACTTC. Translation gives CASSDGQASYEQYF.

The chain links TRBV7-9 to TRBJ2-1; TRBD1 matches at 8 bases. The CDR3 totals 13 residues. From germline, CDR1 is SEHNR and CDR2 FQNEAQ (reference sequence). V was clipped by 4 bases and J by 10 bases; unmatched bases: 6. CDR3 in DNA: TGTGCCAGCAGCTATATGGACAGGGAGGAGCAGTTCTTC. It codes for CASSYMDREEQFF.

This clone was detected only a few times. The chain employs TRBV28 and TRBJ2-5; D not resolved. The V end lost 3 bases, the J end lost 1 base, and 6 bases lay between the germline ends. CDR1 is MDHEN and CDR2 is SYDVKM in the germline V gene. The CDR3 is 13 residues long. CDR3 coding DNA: TGTGCCAGCAGTTTGGGGTCCCAAGAGACCCAGTACTTC. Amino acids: CASSLGSQETQYF. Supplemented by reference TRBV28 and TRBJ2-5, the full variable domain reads DVKVTQSSRYLVKRTGEKVFLECVQDMDHENMFWYRQDPGLGLRLIYFSYDVKMKEKGDIPEGYSVSREKKERFSLILESASTNQTSMYLCASSLGSQETQYFGPGTRLLVL.

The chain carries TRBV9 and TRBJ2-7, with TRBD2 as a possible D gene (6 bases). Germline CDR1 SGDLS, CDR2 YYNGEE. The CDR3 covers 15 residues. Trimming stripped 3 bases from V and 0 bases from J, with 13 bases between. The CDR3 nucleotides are TGTGCCAGCAGCGCGGGGACTCATTCCTCCTACGAGCAGTACTTC. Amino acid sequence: CASSAGTHSSYEQYF.

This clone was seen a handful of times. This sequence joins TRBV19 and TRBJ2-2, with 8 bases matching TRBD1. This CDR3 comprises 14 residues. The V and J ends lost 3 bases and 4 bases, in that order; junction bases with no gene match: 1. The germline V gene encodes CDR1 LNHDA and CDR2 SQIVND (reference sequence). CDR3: CASSIQGATGELFF. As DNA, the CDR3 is TGTGCCAGTAGTATCCAGGGGGCCACCGGGGAGCTGTTTTTT.

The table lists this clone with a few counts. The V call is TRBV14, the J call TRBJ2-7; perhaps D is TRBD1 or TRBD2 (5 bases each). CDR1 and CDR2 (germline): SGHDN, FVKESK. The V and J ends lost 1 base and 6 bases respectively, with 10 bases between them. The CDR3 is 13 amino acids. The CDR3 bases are TGTGCCAGCAGCCAAGTCGGGGCAGGCGAGCAGTACTTC. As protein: CASSQVGAGEQYF.

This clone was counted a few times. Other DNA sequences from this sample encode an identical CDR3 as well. CDR3 protein: CASSRTGGGETQYF. The CDR3 DNA reads TGTGCCAGCAGCAGGACAGGGGGCGGAGAGACCCAGTACTTC. V is TRBV9 and J is TRBJ2-5; 11 bases match TRBD1. The CDR3 totals 14 residues. Per the germline V gene, CDR1 is SGDLS and CDR2 is YYNGEE. The ends lost 4 bases at V and 4 bases at J; junction bases unmatched: 3.

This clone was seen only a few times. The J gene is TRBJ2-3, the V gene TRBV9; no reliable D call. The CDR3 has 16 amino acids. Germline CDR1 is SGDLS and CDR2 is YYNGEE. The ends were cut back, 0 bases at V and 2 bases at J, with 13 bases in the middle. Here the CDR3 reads CASSVAITAYTDTQYF. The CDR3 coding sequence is TGTGCCAGCAGCGTAGCTATCACCGCGTACACAGATACGCAGTATTTT.

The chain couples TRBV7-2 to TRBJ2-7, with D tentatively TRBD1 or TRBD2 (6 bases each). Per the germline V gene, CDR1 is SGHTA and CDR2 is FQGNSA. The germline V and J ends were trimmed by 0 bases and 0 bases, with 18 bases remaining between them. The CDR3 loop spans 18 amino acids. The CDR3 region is CASSLAHGGIQGSYEQYF. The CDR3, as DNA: TGTGCCAGCAGCTTAGCCCATGGGGGGATACAGGGCTCCTACGAGCAGTACTTC.

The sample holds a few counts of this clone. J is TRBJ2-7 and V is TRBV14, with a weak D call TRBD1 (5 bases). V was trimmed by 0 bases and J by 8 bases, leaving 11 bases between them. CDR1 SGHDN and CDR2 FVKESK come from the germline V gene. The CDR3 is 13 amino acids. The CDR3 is CASSQDRTGKQYF. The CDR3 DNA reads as TGTGCCAGCAGCCAAGATAGAACAGGCAAGCAGTACTTC.

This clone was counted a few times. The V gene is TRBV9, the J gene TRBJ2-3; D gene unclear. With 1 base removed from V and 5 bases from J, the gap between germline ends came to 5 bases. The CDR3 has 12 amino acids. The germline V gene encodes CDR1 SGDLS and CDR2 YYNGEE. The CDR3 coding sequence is TGTGCCAGCAGCGTAAGAGGAGATACGCAGTATTTT. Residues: CASSVRGDTQYF.

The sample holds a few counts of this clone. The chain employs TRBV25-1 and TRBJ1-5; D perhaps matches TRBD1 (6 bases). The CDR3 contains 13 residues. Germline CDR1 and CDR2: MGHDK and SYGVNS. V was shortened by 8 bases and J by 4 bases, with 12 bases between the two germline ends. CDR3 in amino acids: CASQDSLNQPQHF. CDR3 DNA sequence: TGTGCCAGCCAGGACAGTTTAAATCAGCCCCAGCATTTT. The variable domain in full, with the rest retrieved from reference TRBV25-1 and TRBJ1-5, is EADIYQTPRYLVIGTGKKITLECSQTMGHDKMYWYQQDPGMELHLIHYSYGVNSTEKGDLSSESTVSRIRTEHFPLTLESARPSHTSQYLCASQDSLNQPQHFGDGTRLSIL.

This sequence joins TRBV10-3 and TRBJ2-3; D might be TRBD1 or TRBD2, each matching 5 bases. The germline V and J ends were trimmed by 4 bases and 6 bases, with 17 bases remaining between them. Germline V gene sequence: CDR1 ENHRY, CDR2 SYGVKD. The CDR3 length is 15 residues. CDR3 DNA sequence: TGTGCCATCAGTGTGGTCGGGCTAGGGACGGATACGCAGTATTTT. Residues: CAISVVGLGTDTQYF.

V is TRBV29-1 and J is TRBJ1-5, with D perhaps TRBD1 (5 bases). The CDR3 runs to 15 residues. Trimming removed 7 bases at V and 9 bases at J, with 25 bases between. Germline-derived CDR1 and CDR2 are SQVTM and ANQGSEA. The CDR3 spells CSERSQGGWDRPQHF. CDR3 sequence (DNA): TGCAGCGAGCGATCCCAGGGAGGTTGGGATCGGCCCCAGCATTTT. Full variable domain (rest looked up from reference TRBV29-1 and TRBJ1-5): SAVISQKPSRDICQRGTSLTIQCQVDSQVTMMFWYRQQPGQSLTLIATANQGSEATYESGFVIDKFPISRPNLTFSTLTVSNMSPEDSSIYLCSERSQGGWDRPQHFGDGTRLSIL.

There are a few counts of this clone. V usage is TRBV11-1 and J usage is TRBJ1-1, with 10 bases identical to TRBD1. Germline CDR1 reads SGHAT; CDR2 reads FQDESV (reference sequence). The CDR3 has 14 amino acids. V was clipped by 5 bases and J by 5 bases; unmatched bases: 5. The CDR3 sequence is CASSEGTGVTEAFF. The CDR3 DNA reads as TGTGCCAGCAGCGAAGGGACAGGGGTGACTGAAGCTTTCTTT.

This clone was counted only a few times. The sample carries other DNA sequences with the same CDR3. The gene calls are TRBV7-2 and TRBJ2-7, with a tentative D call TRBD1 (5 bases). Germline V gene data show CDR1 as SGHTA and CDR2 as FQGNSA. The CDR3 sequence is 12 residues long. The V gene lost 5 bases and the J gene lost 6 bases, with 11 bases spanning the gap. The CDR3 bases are TGTGCCAGCAGCCCCCAGGGCGGCGAGCAGTACTTC. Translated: CASSPQGGEQYF.

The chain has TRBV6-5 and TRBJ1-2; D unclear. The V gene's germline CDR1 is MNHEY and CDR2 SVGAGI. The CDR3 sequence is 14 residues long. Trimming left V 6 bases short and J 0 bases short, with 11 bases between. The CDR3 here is CASRALGANYGYTF. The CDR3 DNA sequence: TGTGCCAGCAGAGCCCTCGGGGCTAACTATGGCTACACCTTC.

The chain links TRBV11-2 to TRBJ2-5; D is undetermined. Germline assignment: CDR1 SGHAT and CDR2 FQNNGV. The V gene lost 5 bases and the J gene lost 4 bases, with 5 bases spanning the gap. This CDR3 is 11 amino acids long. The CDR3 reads CASSTLETQYF. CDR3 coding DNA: TGTGCCAGCAGCACTTTAGAGACCCAGTACTTC.